The 22 T cell receptor beta chains given below trace back to one sample, sequenced in a study of shared clonotypes between healthy human individuals. Method: immunoSEQ multiplex PCR; TCRdb's copy keeps in-frame clones and lacks some. The table has 1.4 million or so clones, approximately 98.5% seen once. The sequencing input was naive CD4+ T cells sorted from blood. Documented subset: CD45RA+ positively selected. The receptors were sampled from a young man in good health.

The rearrangement uses TRBV6-4 and TRBJ1-4, with D perhaps TRBD1 (6 bases). The germline CDR1 and CDR2 sequences are MRHNA and SNTAGT. With 9 bases removed from V and 1 base from J, the gap between germline ends came to 15 bases. The length of the CDR3 is 15 residues. The CDR3 DNA follows: TGTGCCAGGAACAGGGAAATTGTAACTAATGAAAAACTGTTTTTT. Residues: CARNREIVTNEKLFF.

V usage is TRBV5-1 and J usage is TRBJ2-7, with 10 bases aligning to TRBD1. The V segment lost 4 bases and the J segment 0 bases; nucleotides outside the gene matches: 13. This CDR3 region has 18 residues. Germline V CDR1 and CDR2: SGHRS, YFSETQ. The DNA of the CDR3 is TGCGCCAGCAGCCCCGGGACAGGGGTAGGTCTACTCTCCTACGAGCAGTACTTC. It codes for CASSPGTGVGLLSYEQYF.

CDR3 amino acids: CASSPREGFGEKLFF. In DNA form, the CDR3 reads TGTGCCAGCTCACCGAGAGAAGGATTCGGTGAAAAACTGTTTTTT. The chain is built from TRBV18 and TRBJ1-4; D not resolved. The V and J ends lost 3 bases and 7 bases respectively, with 15 bases between them. CDR3 length equals 15 residues. Germline values: CDR1 KGHSH, CDR2 LQKENI.

The chain carries TRBV29-1 and TRBJ1-4, with D uncertain. Germline V gene sequence: CDR1 SQVTM, CDR2 ANQGSEA. Trimming left V 8 bases short and J 5 bases short, with 9 bases between. The CDR3 spans 11 residues. CDR3 nucleotides: TGCAGCTTTATGGGAAATGAAAAACTGTTTTTT. Translation gives CSFMGNEKLFF.

CDR3 region: CASSPAVDEKLFF. In DNA, the CDR3 is TGTGCCAGCAGCCCCGCGGTGGATGAAAAACTGTTTTTT. This chain joins TRBV6-5 and TRBJ1-4, with D unclear. The germline V and J ends were trimmed by 6 bases and 6 bases, with 11 bases remaining between them. Germline V CDR1 and CDR2: MNHEY, SVGAGI. CDR3 length: 13 residues.

This clone was counted once. The V call is TRBV27, the J call TRBJ2-2; 7 nucleotides agree with TRBD2. CDR3 length: 13 residues. V shed 5 bases, J shed 7 bases, and the junction held 4 bases outside the gene matches. CDR1 and CDR2 (germline): MNHEY, SMNVEV (reference sequence). The CDR3 reads CASSGRAGGELFF. The CDR3 DNA reads as TGTGCCAGCAGTGGGAGGGCAGGCGGGGAGCTGTTTTTT.

The chain has TRBV23-1 and TRBJ1-1; no clear D. TRBV23-1 is identified as an open reading frame with a role that is uncertain. This CDR3 comprises 17 residues. Trimming cost V 4 bases and J 4 bases, with 22 bases left between them. The DNA of the CDR3 is TGCGCCAGCAGTCCGGCGCCTAGGAGGGTGCTTCCCACTGAAGCTTTCTTT. Its translation is CASSPAPRRVLPTEAFF.

The chain uses TRBV7-9 and TRBJ1-1, with TRBD1 matching over 8 bases. From germline, CDR1 is SEHNR and CDR2 FQNEAQ (reference sequence). J lost 3 bases, V lost 4 bases, and 4 bases had no gene match. This CDR3 has 14 amino acids. CDR3 DNA sequence: TGTGCCAGCAGCTCAGGGGGCTATGACACTGAAGCTTTCTTT. This codes for CASSSGGYDTEAFF.

The chain is built from TRBV5-4 and TRBJ2-1; D gene unclear. Germline values: CDR1 SGHNT, CDR2 YYREEE (reference sequence). Trimming pared 4 bases from V and 6 bases from J, leaving 14 bases between. The CDR3 contains 14 residues. This chain's CDR3 is CASSPESSANEQFF. The CDR3 region has the DNA TGTGCCAGCAGCCCCGAATCCTCCGCCAATGAGCAGTTCTTC.

This chain joins TRBV18 and TRBJ1-1, with D uncertain. V was cut by 3 bases and J by 1 base, with 12 bases left in between. There are 15 residues in the CDR3. Germline assignment: CDR1 KGHSH and CDR2 LQKENI. CDR3 in DNA: TGTGCCAGCTCACCCGCCGTAGGACGGAACACTGAAGCTTTCTTT. This gives the protein CASSPAVGRNTEAFF.

V gene TRBV28 combines with J gene TRBJ1-2; unclear D gene. Trimming took off 5 bases at V and 8 bases at J, with 15 bases between the two ends. The germline gives CDR1 MDHEN, CDR2 SYDVKM. The CDR3 runs 13 residues. DNA for the CDR3: TGTGCCAGCAGTCGAACCCCTCGCGACGGCTACACCTTC. Translating gives CASSRTPRDGYTF.

This rearrangement joins TRBV2 to TRBJ1-4; D unclear. V dropped 6 bases and J dropped 0 bases, with 11 bases sitting between them. In germline, CDR1 is SNHLY, CDR2 FYNNEI. The CDR3 is 15 residues long. This CDR3 is CASSKTGATNEKLFF. In DNA, the CDR3 is TGTGCCAGCAGCAAAACGGGTGCAACTAATGAAAAACTGTTTTTT.

J is TRBJ2-3 and V is TRBV7-9; D is undetermined. Trimming shortened V by 1 base and J by 6 bases, and 11 bases separated the two germline ends. CDR3 length: 14 residues. Germline values: CDR1 SEHNR, CDR2 FQNEAQ (reference sequence). In DNA, the CDR3 is TGTGCCAGCAGCTTAGAGAGATTTGTCGATACGCAGTATTTT. Its translation: CASSLERFVDTQYF.

The genes are TRBV5-1 and TRBJ2-7; TRBD1 aligns across 9 bases. Germline trimming cut 2 bases from V and 4 bases from J; bases unmatched to any gene: 10. Germline lookup yields CDR1 SGHRS and CDR2 YFSETQ. The CDR3 is 16 residues long. In DNA form, the CDR3 reads TGCGCCAGCAGCTTTCATACCGACAGGGGGTTGTACGAGCAGTACTTC. Amino acids: CASSFHTDRGLYEQYF.

The chain employs TRBV6-1 and TRBJ2-1; D perhaps matches TRBD2 (5 bases). Germline CDR1 is MNHNS and CDR2 is SASEGT. V lost 3 bases and J 10 bases, leaving 7 bases between the germline ends. The CDR3 length is 11 residues. The chain's CDR3 is CASSDRLEQFF. The CDR3 DNA is TGTGCCAGCAGTGACCGACTAGAGCAGTTCTTC.

The rearrangement uses TRBV11-2 and TRBJ2-4; TRBD1 is a possible D gene (5 bases). CDR1 and CDR2 from the germline V gene are SGHAT and FQNNGV. V lost 1 base and J 10 bases, leaving 14 bases between the germline ends. This CDR3 region has 14 residues. The CDR3 protein is CASSLAGAHFIQYF. As DNA, the CDR3 is TGTGCCAGCAGCTTAGCTGGGGCCCACTTTATTCAGTACTTC.

The V and J genes are TRBV5-4 and TRBJ2-5; 7 bases agree with TRBD1. This CDR3 is 14 amino acids long. CDR1 is SGHNT, CDR2 YYREEE, per germline (reference sequence). The junction had 4 bases not matched to a gene; V was cut back by 0 bases and J by 5 bases. The CDR3 here is CASSLVVQGETQYF. The CDR3 bases are TGTGCCAGCAGCTTGGTAGTACAGGGGGAGACCCAGTACTTC.

The table lists this clone with a count of one. J is TRBJ1-1 and V is TRBV7-9; D unclear. Per germline, CDR1 SEHNR and CDR2 FQNEAQ (reference sequence). Trimming removed 3 bases from V and 0 bases from J, with 8 bases in between. The CDR3 length is 14 residues. CDR3 DNA: TGTGCCAGCAGCTTCCTAGGCGTGAACACTGAAGCTTTCTTT. It yields the protein CASSFLGVNTEAFF.

This clone was seen once. The chain links TRBV6-4 to TRBJ2-5; 7 bases agree with TRBD2. Germline V gene lookup returns CDR1 MRHNA and CDR2 SNTAGT. CDR3 size: 16 residues. Trimming took 10 bases from V and 1 from J; bases not matched to a gene: 15. As DNA, the CDR3 is TGTGCCACCTCTCCGTCGTCGGGAGGCCTCCAAGAGACCCAGTACTTC. Translation gives CATSPSSGGLQETQYF.

This chain connects TRBV6-1 to TRBJ2-2; TRBD1 is a possible D gene (5 bases). The germline CDR1 and CDR2 sequences are MNHNS and SASEGT. Trimming removed 7 bases at V and 1 base at J, with 10 bases between. The CDR3 has 14 residues. The chain's CDR3 is CASKLTGNTGELFF. DNA of the CDR3: TGTGCCAGCAAACTTACAGGGAACACCGGGGAGCTGTTTTTT.

The J gene is TRBJ2-1, the V gene TRBV5-5; TRBD1 aligns across 9 bases. V shed 4 bases, J shed 0 bases, and the junction held 11 bases outside the gene matches. CDR1 is SGHKS and CDR2 is YYEKEE in the germline V gene (reference sequence). The CDR3 has 18 residues. The CDR3, as DNA: TGTGCCAGCAGCCGAGGACAGGGGTTGGCGGACTCCTACAATGAGCAGTTCTTC. As protein: CASSRGQGLADSYNEQFF.

This CDR3 is CASSERLGYGYTF. The CDR3 nucleotides are TGTGCCAGCAGTGAACGCCTTGGGTATGGCTACACCTTC. The V and J genes are TRBV6-4 and TRBJ1-2; D is ambiguous. CDR1 is MRHNA and CDR2 is SNTAGT in the germline V gene. V lost 3 bases, J lost 5 bases, and 10 bases lay in between. The CDR3 runs 13 residues.